Below, 20 T cell receptor beta chains from the same sample are listed, as sequenced in a study of blood T cell repertoires in COVID-19. Assay used: immunoSEQ multiplex PCR; TCRdb lists only in-frame clones, some missing. The sample records about 180,000 clones, approximately 88% being singletons. Sequenced material: peripheral blood. All receptors come from a woman aged 25 to 45 with acute or convalescent COVID-19.

The gene calls are TRBV2 and TRBJ2-7; 10 bases align to TRBD1. The CDR3 spans 13 residues. Losses at the gene ends were 10 bases for V and 4 bases for J; bases not matched to a gene: 7. Germline assignment: CDR1 SNHLY and CDR2 FYNNEI. Here the CDR3 reads CATGQGGVYEQYF. CDR3 DNA sequence: TGTGCCACCGGACAGGGGGGGGTTTACGAGCAGTACTTC.

This clone was counted once. The rearrangement links TRBV28 to TRBJ1-2; 7 bases are a match to TRBD1. The CDR3 covers 13 residues. Germline V lookup: CDR1 MDHEN, CDR2 SYDVKM. Trimming at V came to 3 bases and at J to 6 bases, leaving 4 bases not matched to a gene. CDR3 sequence (DNA): TGTGCCAGCAGTTTGGGACAGAGCGATGGCTACACCTTC. Residues: CASSLGQSDGYTF.

The chain is built from TRBV28 and TRBJ1-2; 7 nucleotides agree with TRBD1. Germline CDR1 reads MDHEN; CDR2 reads SYDVKM. This CDR3 region has 14 residues. V shed 7 bases and J 5 bases; nucleotides not matched to a gene: 10. CDR3 DNA: TGTGCCAGCATCGGGGACAGACACTTATATGGCTACACCTTC. Encoded protein: CASIGDRHLYGYTF.

The chain has TRBV9 and TRBJ2-3; a weak D match, TRBD2 (5 bases). This CDR3 comprises 16 residues. Germline CDR1 SGDLS, CDR2 YYNGEE. V shed 3 bases and J shed 3 bases, with 17 bases lying between them. The CDR3 sequence: CASSALGLQITDTQYF. The CDR3 DNA is TGTGCCAGCAGCGCCCTTGGACTGCAGATTACAGATACGCAGTATTTT.

The chain couples TRBV6-5 to TRBJ2-2; maybe TRBD2 (6 bases). The V gene's germline CDR1 is MNHEY and CDR2 SVGAGI. CDR3 length: 15 residues. Deletions cut 8 bases from V and 4 bases from J, with 17 bases between. The CDR3 DNA sequence: TGTGCCAGCGGTAGGGCTAGCGCGTTCACCGGGGAGCTGTTTTTT. The encoded protein is CASGRASAFTGELFF.

This chain uses TRBV6-5 with TRBJ2-3, with 9 bases identical to TRBD2. The CDR3 has 13 residues. V was pared by 7 bases and J by 5 bases, with 4 bases of the junction left unmatched. CDR1 MNHEY and CDR2 SVGAGI come from the germline V gene. DNA of the CDR3: TGTGCCAGCACTTGGACTAGCGAAGATACGCAGTATTTT. It yields the protein CASTWTSEDTQYF.

This clone is a singleton in its sample. The chain employs TRBV7-2 and TRBJ2-1; tentatively, D is TRBD2 (6 bases). This CDR3 has 13 residues. The V gene's germline CDR1 is SGHTA and CDR2 FQGNSA. The V and J ends lost 6 bases and 8 bases respectively, with 14 bases between them. The CDR3, as DNA: TGTGCCAGCAGACTACTAGCTGGGGATGAGCAGTTCTTC. Its protein is CASRLLAGDEQFF.

The chain couples TRBV10-3 to TRBJ2-3, with TRBD1 matching over 11 bases. The CDR3 length is 13 residues. Germline loops: CDR1 ENHRY, CDR2 SYGVKD. J gave up 5 bases and V 8 bases, and 3 bases lay outside the gene matches. The CDR3 spells CAISDRGQDTQYF. For the CDR3, the DNA is TGTGCCATCTCGGACAGGGGGCAAGATACGCAGTATTTT.

The V call is TRBV28, the J call TRBJ2-2; D call uncertain. The CDR3 consists of 13 residues. CDR1 and CDR2 (germline): MDHEN, SYDVKM. V was cut by 8 bases and J by 4 bases, with 11 bases left in between. The CDR3 nucleotides read TGTGCCAGCCACCCGAGGCCCACCGGGGAGCTGTTTTTT. Protein sequence: CASHPRPTGELFF.

The chain employs TRBV28 and TRBJ1-1; D possibly corresponds to TRBD1 (5 bases). Trimming removed 3 bases from V and 6 bases from J, with 11 bases in between. The CDR3 extends over 13 amino acids. Per germline, CDR1 MDHEN and CDR2 SYDVKM. The CDR3, as DNA: TGTGCCAGCAGTTTGGGGGGGACCGCTGAAGCTTTCTTT. This codes for CASSLGGTAEAFF.

This sequence joins TRBV5-1 and TRBJ2-2; no clear D. CDR1 and CDR2 from the germline V gene are SGHRS and YFSETQ. V shed 4 bases and J shed 0 bases, with 7 bases lying between them. This CDR3 is built from 14 residues. CDR3 loop: CASSVDSNTGELFF. CDR3 nucleotides: TGCGCCAGCAGCGTAGATTCGAACACCGGGGAGCTGTTTTTT.

The chain uses TRBV7-9 and TRBJ1-2; 8 bases map to TRBD1. This CDR3 comprises 15 residues. Germline assignment: CDR1 SEHNR and CDR2 FQNEAQ (reference sequence). V lost 4 bases and J lost 3; bases outside the gene matches: 7. The CDR3 region is CASSYSGQGYYGYTF. CDR3 nucleotides: TGTGCCAGCAGCTACAGCGGACAGGGATACTATGGCTACACCTTC.

V is TRBV7-9 and J is TRBJ2-3; D uncertain. The germline V and J ends were trimmed by 0 bases and 4 bases, with 5 bases remaining between them. This CDR3 comprises 13 residues. CDR1 and CDR2 from the germline V gene are SEHNR and FQNEAQ (reference sequence). CDR3 sequence: CASSLASADTQYF. CDR3 in DNA: TGTGCCAGCAGCTTAGCTAGTGCAGATACGCAGTATTTT.

This clone was picked up one time. This rearrangement joins TRBV21-1 to TRBJ2-2; the table's D call, TRBD2, was not checked against the DNA. TRBV21-1 counts as a pseudogene. This CDR3 is built from 15 residues. The CDR3 reads CASSKDGLAGLELFF. CDR3 bases: TGTGCCAGCAGCAAGGATGGGCTAGCGGGATTGGAGCTGTTTTTT.

The rearrangement links TRBV7-2 to TRBJ2-7; 11 nucleotides line up with TRBD2. J lost 4 bases, V lost 4 bases, and 6 bases had no gene match. Germline V gene sequence: CDR1 SGHTA, CDR2 FQGNSA. The CDR3 extends over 15 amino acids. As DNA, the CDR3 is TGTGCCAGCAGCTCACTGGGACTAGCGGAGTACGAGCAGTACTTC. Translation gives CASSSLGLAEYEQYF.

This clone was seen more than once but under ten times. The rearrangement links TRBV24-1 to TRBJ1-5, with 10 bases lining up with TRBD1. V lost 4 bases and J lost 6; bases outside the gene matches: 8. CDR3 length equals 16 residues. The germline V gene encodes CDR1 KGHDR and CDR2 SFDVKD. The CDR3 nucleotides are TGTGCCACCAGTGACCCCGGGACAGGGGATTTTCAGCCCCAGCATTTT. It yields the protein CATSDPGTGDFQPQHF.

The V call is TRBV5-1, the J call TRBJ2-1, with D unclear. Trimming took 6 bases from V and 6 from J, leaving 7 bases between them. CDR1 SGHRS and CDR2 YFSETQ come from the germline V gene. The CDR3 is 11 amino acids. CDR3 loop: CASTDFNEQFF. The CDR3 DNA follows: TGCGCCAGCACCGACTTCAATGAGCAGTTCTTC. The entire variable domain, with the rest obtained from reference TRBV5-1 and TRBJ2-1, is as follows: KAGVTQTPRYLIKTRGQQVTLSCSPISGHRSVSWYQQTPGQGLQFLFEYFSETQRNKGNFPGRFSGRQFSNSRSEMNVSTLELGDSALYLCASTDFNEQFFGPGTRLTVL.

This rearrangement joins TRBV19 to TRBJ2-1, with D perhaps TRBD1 (6 bases). Per germline, CDR1 LNHDA and CDR2 SQIVND (reference sequence). Trimming removed 7 bases from V and 2 bases from J, with 15 bases in between. The CDR3 sequence is 15 residues long. The chain's CDR3 is CASIGAGTTYNEQFF. DNA for the CDR3: TGTGCCAGTATTGGGGCCGGGACAACCTACAATGAGCAGTTCTTC.

The chain recombines TRBV2 with TRBJ2-3; perhaps TRBD1 as D (5 bases). The V end was cut by 8 bases, the J end by 0 bases, with 6 bases between. Germline V gene sequence: CDR1 SNHLY, CDR2 FYNNEI. The CDR3 spans 12 residues. CDR3 nucleotide sequence: TGTGCCAGCCAGGGTAGCACAGATACGCAGTATTTT. Protein sequence: CASQGSTDTQYF.

The chain recombines TRBV10-2 with TRBJ1-3, with a tentative D call TRBD1 (5 bases). CDR1 is WSHSY, CDR2 SAAADI, per germline. Trimming took 9 bases from V and 0 from J, leaving 9 bases between them. The CDR3 is 13 amino acids. The CDR3 spells CASGHLSGNTIYF. DNA for the CDR3: TGCGCCAGTGGACACCTCTCTGGAAACACCATATATTTT.